This TCR beta chain appears in the sequencing data of a study of blood T cells in healthy people across ages. In the study overall: Per two T cells, template switching captured roughly one barcoded beta molecule.

The germline CDR1 and CDR2 sequences are KGHSH and LQKENI. The CDR3 sequence is 16 residues long. V was shortened by 2 bases and J by 0 bases, with 11 bases between the two germline ends. PCR was performed a second time for 7 to 11 cycles using a sample-barcoded 5' primer and a J-beta primer mix. TCRdb reanalysed the 5' RACE reads using MiXCR and keeps one entry per CDR3 protein. The sample lists about 930,000 distinct CDR3 sequences, roughly 28% occurring once. The sample also formed part of further work on T cells of mothers and their children. This second study notes: Second-round PCR products received sample barcodes and 2-4 random nucleotides from the M1S primer.

Sequencing was done on a sample of blood. This sequence was found in a middle-aged woman in good health. The chain recombines TRBV18 with TRBJ2-1; maybe TRBD2 (6 bases). The CDR3 DNA reads as TGTGCCAGCTCACCAACCTCGGGGGTCTCCTACAATGAGCAGTTCTTC. Amino acid sequence: CASSPTSGVSYNEQFF.